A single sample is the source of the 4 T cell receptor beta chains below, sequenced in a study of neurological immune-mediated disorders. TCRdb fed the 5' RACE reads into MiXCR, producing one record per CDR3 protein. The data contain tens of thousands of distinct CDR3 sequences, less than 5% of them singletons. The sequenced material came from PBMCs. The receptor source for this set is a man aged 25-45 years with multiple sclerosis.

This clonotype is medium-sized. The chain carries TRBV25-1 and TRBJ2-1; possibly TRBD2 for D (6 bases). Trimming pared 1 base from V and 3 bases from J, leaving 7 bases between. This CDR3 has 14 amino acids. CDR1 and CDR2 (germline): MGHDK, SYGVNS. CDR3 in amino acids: CASSELGLYNEQFF. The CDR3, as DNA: TGTGCCAGCAGTGAATTGGGACTCTACAATGAGCAGTTCTTC.

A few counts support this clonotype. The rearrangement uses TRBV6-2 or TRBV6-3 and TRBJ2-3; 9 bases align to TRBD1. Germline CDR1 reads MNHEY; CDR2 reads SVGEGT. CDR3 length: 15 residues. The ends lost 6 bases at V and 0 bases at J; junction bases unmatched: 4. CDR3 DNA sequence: TGTGCCAGCAGACCTGGGACAGGGAGCACAGATACGCAGTATTTT. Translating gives CASRPGTGSTDTQYF.

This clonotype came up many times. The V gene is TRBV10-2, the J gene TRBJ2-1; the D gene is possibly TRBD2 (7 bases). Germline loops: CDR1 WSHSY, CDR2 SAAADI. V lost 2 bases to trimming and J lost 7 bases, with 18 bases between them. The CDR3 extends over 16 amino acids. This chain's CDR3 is CASSEDSGGRVNEQFF. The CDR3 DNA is TGCGCCAGCAGTGAGGACTCGGGGGGCAGGGTGAATGAGCAGTTCTTC.

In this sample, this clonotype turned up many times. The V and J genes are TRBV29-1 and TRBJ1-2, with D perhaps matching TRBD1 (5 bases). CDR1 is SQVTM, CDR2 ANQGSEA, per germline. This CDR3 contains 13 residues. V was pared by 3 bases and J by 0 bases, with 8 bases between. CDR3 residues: CSVDHRSNYGYTF. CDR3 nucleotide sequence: TGCAGCGTTGACCACAGGTCTAACTATGGCTACACCTTC. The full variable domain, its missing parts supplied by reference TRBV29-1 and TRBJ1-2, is SAVISQKPSRDICQRGTSLTIQCQVDSQVTMMFWYRQQPGQSLTLIATANQGSEATYESGFVIDKFPISRPNLTFSTLTVSNMSPEDSSIYLCSVDHRSNYGYTFGSGTRLTVV.